One and the same sample provided the 11 T cell receptor beta chains below, sequenced in a study of OX40 agonist ivuxolimab in advanced cancers. This table comes from immunoSEQ multiplex PCR, and its TCRdb copy is limited to in-frame clones, with some not included. The sample includes 46,000 or so clones, approximately 80% of them seen just once. The material sequenced was CD4+ or CD8+ T cells sorted from blood, taken in a trial of the OX40 agonist ivuxolimab. These receptors all come from an adult with an advanced solid tumor such as melanoma, head and neck, liver or kidney cancer.

J is TRBJ2-7 and V is TRBV6-5; weak D call: TRBD1 (5 bases). The CDR3 contains 13 residues. Germline CDR1 reads MNHEY; CDR2 reads SVGAGI. V lost 6 bases, J lost 7 bases, and 16 bases lay in between. The CDR3 sequence: CASRFPQAGEQYF. DNA for the CDR3: TGTGCCAGCAGGTTCCCACAGGCCGGAGAGCAGTACTTC.

The chain uses TRBV4-2 and TRBJ1-3; D is uncertain. Per the germline V gene, CDR1 is LGHNA and CDR2 is YNFKEQ. Trimming cost V 0 bases and J 0 bases, with 12 bases left between them. The CDR3 loop spans 17 amino acids. Here the CDR3 reads CASSQDLVWGSGNTIYF. The CDR3 DNA reads as TGTGCCAGCAGCCAAGATCTAGTATGGGGCTCTGGAAACACCATATATTTT.

This chain uses TRBV6-5 with TRBJ2-1, with D perhaps TRBD2 (6 bases). In germline, CDR1 is MNHEY, CDR2 SVGAGI. This CDR3 region has 15 residues. V was clipped by 8 bases and J by 7 bases, with 21 bases between them. The CDR3 sequence is CASQTYRDSTNEQFF. The CDR3 nucleotides are TGTGCCAGCCAAACGTACCGGGACTCAACTAATGAGCAGTTCTTC.

For this clone: One base away lies a much larger clone, so this may be a sequencing read error. In DNA form, the CDR3 reads TGTGCCAGCAGCTTGGCCTCAGGGGAAGGAAACACCATATATTTT. This sequence encodes CASSLASGEGNTIYF. This chain connects TRBV5-6 to TRBJ1-3; D may be TRBD1 (6 bases). CDR3 size: 15 residues. The V gene lost 0 bases and the J gene lost 4 bases, with 11 bases spanning the gap. The germline gives CDR1 SGHDT, CDR2 YYEEEE.

This chain links TRBV28 with TRBJ2-1; maybe TRBD2 (7 bases). The V gene lost 5 bases and the J gene lost 0 bases, with 17 bases spanning the gap. Germline V CDR1 and CDR2: MDHEN, SYDVKM. The CDR3 consists of 17 residues. The CDR3 region is CASSLLGGGSSYNEQFF. CDR3 nucleotide sequence: TGTGCCAGCAGTCTGCTCGGGGGCGGGAGCTCCTACAATGAGCAGTTCTTC.

The chain uses TRBV6-5 and TRBJ1-6; 9 bases are a match to TRBD1. Germline V lookup: CDR1 MNHEY, CDR2 SVGAGI. CDR3 size: 15 residues. V was pared by 7 bases and J by 8 bases, with 9 bases of the junction left unmatched. The CDR3 DNA reads as TGTGCCAGCAAATTCCCCGGGACAGGGTATTCACCCCTCCACTTT. It encodes CASKFPGTGYSPLHF.

The chain employs TRBV28 and TRBJ1-1, with TRBD1 matching 8 bases. In germline, CDR1 is MDHEN, CDR2 SYDVKM. The CDR3 extends over 14 amino acids. V lost 4 bases and J lost 3; bases outside the gene matches: 4. The CDR3 sequence: CASSSAGGYTEAFF. The CDR3 DNA sequence: TGTGCCAGCAGTTCGGCAGGGGGCTACACTGAAGCTTTCTTT.

There are many counts of this clone. The J gene is TRBJ1-4, the V gene TRBV27; no clear D. In germline, CDR1 is MNHEY, CDR2 SMNVEV (reference sequence). V gave up 5 bases and J gave up 6 bases, with 10 bases separating them. The CDR3 covers 13 residues. CDR3 protein: CASSVNRDEKLFF. The CDR3, as DNA: TGTGCCAGCAGTGTAAACAGAGATGAAAAACTGTTTTTT.

J is TRBJ1-1 and V is TRBV5-4, with a tentative D call TRBD1 (5 bases). Germline-derived CDR1 and CDR2 are SGHNT and YYREEE (reference sequence). CDR3 length: 16 residues. V shed 0 bases and J shed 6 bases, with 18 bases lying between them. The CDR3 bases are TGTGCCAGCAGCTTGGACCCACGGCGGGGAGGGGCTGAAGCTTTCTTT. This encodes CASSLDPRRGGAEAFF.

A single count supports this clone. The genes are TRBV14 and TRBJ2-1; D unresolved. This CDR3 comprises 13 residues. The V end lost 4 bases, the J end lost 10 bases, and 14 bases lay between the germline ends. Germline V gene sequence: CDR1 SGHDN, CDR2 FVKESK. CDR3 residues: CASSPNTHGEQFF. CDR3 sequence (DNA): TGTGCCAGCAGCCCTAACACCCACGGGGAGCAGTTCTTC.

The chain combines TRBV6-1 with TRBJ1-1, with D possibly TRBD1 on 6 matching bases. V shed 4 bases and J shed 1 base, with 10 bases lying between them. The germline V gene has CDR1 MNHNS and CDR2 SASEGT. The CDR3 consists of 14 residues. The CDR3 DNA follows: TGTGCCAGCAGTGCACAGGGACGGAACACTGAAGCTTTCTTT. Its protein product is CASSAQGRNTEAFF.